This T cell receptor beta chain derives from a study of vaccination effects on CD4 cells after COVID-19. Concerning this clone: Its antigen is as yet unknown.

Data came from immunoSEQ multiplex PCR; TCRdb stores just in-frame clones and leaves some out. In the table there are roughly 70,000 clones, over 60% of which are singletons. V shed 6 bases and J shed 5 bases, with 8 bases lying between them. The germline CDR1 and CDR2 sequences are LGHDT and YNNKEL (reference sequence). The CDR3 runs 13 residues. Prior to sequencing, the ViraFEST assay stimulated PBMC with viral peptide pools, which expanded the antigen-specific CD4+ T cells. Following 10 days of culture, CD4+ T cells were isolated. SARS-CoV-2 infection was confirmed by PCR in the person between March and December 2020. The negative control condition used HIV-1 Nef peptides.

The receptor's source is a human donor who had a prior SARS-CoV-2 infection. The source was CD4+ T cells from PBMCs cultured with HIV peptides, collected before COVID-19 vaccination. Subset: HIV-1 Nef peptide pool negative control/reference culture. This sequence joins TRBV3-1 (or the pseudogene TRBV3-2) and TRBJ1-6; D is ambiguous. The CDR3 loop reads CASRGIDNSPLHF. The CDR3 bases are TGTGCCAGCAGGGGGATAGATAATTCACCCCTCCACTTT.